This TCR beta chain originates from a study of beta chain features in type 1 diabetes. Findings and caveats of the study: Shorter TCRB CDR3s, moderately but significantly so, were found in Type 1 diabetes patients in all four CD4+ subsets.

Reverse transcribing all isolated RNA meant expressed TCRB transcripts were sequenced. Some clones are missing from TCRdb's copy, which holds only in-frame ones; the method was immunoSEQ multiplex PCR. The profile shows fewer than 150,000 clones, roughly 7.2% of them singletons. Sorted CD4+ subsets: naive, central memory, regulatory, stem cell-like memory (CD45RO/CCR7/CD25/CD127/CD95/CD27 panel). On this clone: Its antigen is currently unknown.

The receptor's source is a woman in her thirties in good health. Sequencing was performed on central memory CD4+ T cells from blood.

In DNA form, the CDR3 reads TGTGCCAGCAGCCCCCAAGGACAGATTAATTCACCCCTCCACTTT. The encoded protein is CASSPQGQINSPLHF. The chain has TRBV9 and TRBJ1-6; D perhaps matches TRBD1 (6 bases). The V gene's germline CDR1 is SGDLS and CDR2 YYNGEE. The ends were cut back, 4 bases at V and 6 bases at J, with 14 bases in the middle. The CDR3 has 15 amino acids.